This is a list of T cell receptor beta chains from one sample in a study of cytomegalovirus exposure and HLA in healthy donors. The repertoire was sequenced with immunoSEQ multiplex PCR; TCRdb's copy has only in-frame clones and lacks some. Of about 96,000 clones listed, 65% to 85% were seen once; the top ten hold 2.5% to 3.5%. Sequences were obtained from PBMCs. All receptors derive from a female donor in good health and CMV-seropositive. The CDR3 runs from the conserved cysteine through the conserved F or W. Each record gives: clone size, D gene, J gene, V gene, CDR3 protein, CDR3 DNA. The D gene is left open where the match is weak. For some rows the clone size is stated as once, few or many, or as a class when expanded; others skip it.

abundance: .
d_gene: TRBD2
j_gene: TRBJ2-1
v_gene: TRBV9
CDR3aa: CASSVAPAGTSSYNEQFF
CDR3nt: TGTGCCAGCAGCGTAGCCCCGGCCGGGACTAGCTCCTACAATGAGCAGTTCTTC

abundance: .
d_gene: .
j_gene: TRBJ1-6
v_gene: TRBV6-5
CDR3aa: CATMRGEANNSPLHF
CDR3nt: TGTGCCACCATGCGTGGGGAGGCGAATAATTCACCCCTCCACTTT

abundance: .
d_gene: .
j_gene: TRBJ2-5
v_gene: TRBV19
CDR3aa: CASSIGGILGGTQYF
CDR3nt: TGTGCCAGTAGTATAGGGGGTATCCTCGGGGGGACCCAGTACTTC

abundance: .
d_gene: .
j_gene: TRBJ1-2
v_gene: TRBV21-1
CDR3aa: CASSKVGQGGYTF
CDR3nt: TGTGCCAGCAGCAAAGTGGGCCAAGGAGGCTACACCTTC

abundance: .
d_gene: .
j_gene: TRBJ2-1
v_gene: TRBV4-1
CDR3aa: CASSQDRPGPYNEQFF
CDR3nt: TGCGCCAGCAGCCAAGATCGGCCAGGGCCCTACAATGAGCAGTTCTTC

abundance: .
d_gene: .
j_gene: TRBJ1-4
v_gene: TRBV28
CDR3aa: CASSQTRGGEKLFF
CDR3nt: TGTGCCAGCAGCCAAACGCGCGGAGGTGAAAAACTGTTTTTT

abundance: .
d_gene: TRBD1
j_gene: TRBJ2-7
v_gene: TRBV6-6
CDR3aa: CASSYFPDREGEQYF
CDR3nt: TGTGCCAGCAGTTACTTCCCGGACAGGGAAGGGGAGCAGTACTTC

abundance: .
d_gene: .
j_gene: TRBJ1-1
v_gene: TRBV6-5
CDR3aa: CASSYFSRKNTEAFF
CDR3nt: TGTGCCAGCAGTTACTTTTCCAGGAAGAACACTGAAGCTTTCTTT

abundance: .
d_gene: TRBD2
j_gene: TRBJ2-3
v_gene: TRBV7-2
CDR3aa: CASSILTSADTQYF
CDR3nt: TGTGCCAGCAGCATATTAACTAGCGCAGATACGCAGTATTTT

abundance: .
d_gene: TRBD1
j_gene: TRBJ2-1
v_gene: TRBV28
CDR3aa: CASSLSRQGAVWNEQFF
CDR3nt: TGTGCCAGCAGTTTATCCCGACAGGGGGCCGTTTGGAATGAGCAGTTCTTC

abundance: .
d_gene: .
j_gene: TRBJ1-4
v_gene: TRBV4-1
CDR3aa: CASSQQRTGFATNEKLFF
CDR3nt: TGCGCCAGCAGCCAACAACGAACAGGCTTTGCAACTAATGAAAAACTGTTTTTT

abundance: .
d_gene: .
j_gene: TRBJ1-2
v_gene: TRBV5-4
CDR3aa: CATLFGGGYTF
CDR3nt: TGTGCCACCTTATTCGGGGGGGGCTACACCTTC

abundance: few
d_gene: .
j_gene: TRBJ2-7
v_gene: TRBV30
CDR3aa: CAWTPGFSYEQYF
CDR3nt: TGTGCCTGGACCCCAGGGTTCTCCTACGAGCAGTACTTC

abundance: .
d_gene: .
j_gene: TRBJ1-5
v_gene: TRBV30
CDR3aa: CAWSRGYPGNQPQHF
CDR3nt: TGTGCCTGGAGTCGGGGATATCCTGGGAATCAGCCCCAGCATTTT

abundance: .
d_gene: .
j_gene: TRBJ1-6
v_gene: TRBV30
CDR3aa: CAWSVGVSPLHF
CDR3nt: TGTGCCTGGAGTGTAGGAGTTTCACCCCTCCACTTT

abundance: .
d_gene: TRBD2
j_gene: TRBJ2-7
v_gene: TRBV7-2
CDR3aa: CASSLGQRGNSYEQYF
CDR3nt: TGTGCCAGCAGCTTAGGCCAGCGGGGGAACTCCTACGAGCAGTACTTC

abundance: few
d_gene: TRBD1
j_gene: TRBJ2-7
v_gene: TRBV29-1
CDR3aa: CSVEERQGRNEQYF
CDR3nt: TGCAGCGTTGAAGAAAGACAGGGGAGGAACGAGCAGTACTTC

abundance: .
d_gene: .
j_gene: TRBJ2-3
v_gene: TRBV28
CDR3aa: CASSSPGGISTDTQYF
CDR3nt: TGTGCCAGCAGTTCCCCCGGCGGGATAAGCACAGATACGCAGTATTTT

abundance: .
d_gene: .
j_gene: TRBJ1-2
v_gene: TRBV30
CDR3aa: CAWSVGGDNYGYTF
CDR3nt: TGTGCCTGGAGCGTCGGGGGGGACAACTATGGCTACACCTTC

abundance: .
d_gene: TRBD2
j_gene: TRBJ2-1
v_gene: TRBV20-1
CDR3aa: CSAERGEQFF
CDR3nt: TGCAGTGCTGAGCGGGGCGAGCAGTTCTTC

abundance: .
d_gene: .
j_gene: TRBJ1-1
v_gene: TRBV10-3
CDR3aa: CAISGDFLNTEAFF
CDR3nt: TGTGCCATCAGTGGTGACTTTCTGAACACTGAAGCTTTCTTT

abundance: .
d_gene: .
j_gene: TRBJ2-5
v_gene: TRBV19
CDR3aa: CASSIRLQQETQYF
CDR3nt: TGTGCCAGTAGTATTCGCTTGCAGCAAGAGACCCAGTACTTC

abundance: .
d_gene: TRBD2
j_gene: TRBJ2-1
v_gene: TRBV4-1
CDR3aa: CASSQASGGASNEQFF
CDR3nt: TGCGCCAGCAGCCAAGCTAGCGGGGGGGCCTCGAATGAGCAGTTCTTC